The clone carrying this T cell receptor beta chain was picked up a small number of times. Antigen: not known. These data belong to a study of T cell repertoires in cytomegalovirus infection. V was clipped by 8 bases and J by 0 bases, with 14 bases between them. The CDR3 contains 15 residues. Germline CDR1 LNHDA, CDR2 SQIVND (reference sequence). Study-wide points: Cumulative frequency (of public TCR beta family members) identified carriers of CMV plus the relevant HLA. The ex vivo response was dominated by HLA-C-restricted CMV-specific TCR beta clonotypes.

One entry per CDR3 protein, called by TCRdb with MiXCR from the reads. This sample has a few hundred thousand distinct CDR3 sequences, with over 20% found just once. The source of this sequence is a human donor in good health (CMV status not recorded). Some clones in this sample may be carry-over from other donors' samples. The chain has TRBV19 and TRBJ1-5, with D perhaps matching TRBD1 (5 bases). Sequenced sample: CD8+ T cells from PBMCs. CDR3 sequence: CASAPGTASNQPQHF. The CDR3 nucleotides are TGTGCCAGTGCGCCCGGGACGGCTAGCAATCAGCCCCAGCATTTT.